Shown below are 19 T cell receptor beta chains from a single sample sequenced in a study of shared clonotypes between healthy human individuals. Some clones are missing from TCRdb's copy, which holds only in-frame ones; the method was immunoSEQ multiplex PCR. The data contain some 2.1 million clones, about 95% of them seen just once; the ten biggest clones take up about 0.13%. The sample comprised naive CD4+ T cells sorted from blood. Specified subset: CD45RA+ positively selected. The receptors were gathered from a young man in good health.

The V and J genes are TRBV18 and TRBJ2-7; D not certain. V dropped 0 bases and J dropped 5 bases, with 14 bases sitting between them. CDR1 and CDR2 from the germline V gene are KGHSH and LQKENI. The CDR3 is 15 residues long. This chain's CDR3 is CASSPPVSQVDEQYF. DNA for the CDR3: TGTGCCAGCTCACCACCGGTTTCTCAGGTGGACGAGCAGTACTTC.

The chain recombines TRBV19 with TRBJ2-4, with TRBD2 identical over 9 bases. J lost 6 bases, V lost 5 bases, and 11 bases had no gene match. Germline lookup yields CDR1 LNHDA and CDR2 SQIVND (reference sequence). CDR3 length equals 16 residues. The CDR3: CASSPLAGYSTNIQYF. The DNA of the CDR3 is TGTGCCAGTAGTCCACTAGCGGGTTACTCCACAAACATTCAGTACTTC. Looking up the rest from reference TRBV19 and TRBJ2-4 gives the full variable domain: DGGITQSPKYLFRKEGQNVTLSCEQNLNHDAMYWYRQDPGQGLRLIYYSQIVNDFQKGDIAEGYSVSREKKESFPLTVTSAQKNPTAFYLCASSPLAGYSTNIQYFGAGTRLSVL.

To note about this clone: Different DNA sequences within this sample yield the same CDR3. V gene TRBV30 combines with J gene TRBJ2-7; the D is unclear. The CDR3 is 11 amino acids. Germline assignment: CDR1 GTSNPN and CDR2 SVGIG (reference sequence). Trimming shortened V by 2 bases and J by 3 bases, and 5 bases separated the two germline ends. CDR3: CAWSTGYEQYF. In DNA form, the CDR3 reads TGTGCCTGGAGTACCGGCTACGAGCAGTACTTC.

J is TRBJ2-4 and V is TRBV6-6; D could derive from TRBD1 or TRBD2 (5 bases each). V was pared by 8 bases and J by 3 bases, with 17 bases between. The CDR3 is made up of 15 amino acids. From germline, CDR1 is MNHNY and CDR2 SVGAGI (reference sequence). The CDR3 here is CASQKGERVKNIQYF. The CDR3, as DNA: TGTGCCAGCCAGAAAGGGGAGCGAGTCAAAAACATTCAGTACTTC.

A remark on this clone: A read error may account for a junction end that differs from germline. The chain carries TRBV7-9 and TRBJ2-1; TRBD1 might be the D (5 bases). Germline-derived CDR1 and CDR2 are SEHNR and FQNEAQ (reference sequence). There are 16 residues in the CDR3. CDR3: CASSQEGAASYNEQFF. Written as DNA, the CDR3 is TGCGCCAGCAGCCAAGAAGGGGCAGCATCTTACAATGAGCAGTTCTTC.

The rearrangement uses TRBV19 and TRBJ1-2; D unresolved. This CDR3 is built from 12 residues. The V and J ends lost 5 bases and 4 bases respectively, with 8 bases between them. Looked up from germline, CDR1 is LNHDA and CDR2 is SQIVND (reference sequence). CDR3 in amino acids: CASSGLSYGYTF. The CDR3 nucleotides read TGTGCCAGTAGTGGTCTGAGCTATGGCTACACCTTC.

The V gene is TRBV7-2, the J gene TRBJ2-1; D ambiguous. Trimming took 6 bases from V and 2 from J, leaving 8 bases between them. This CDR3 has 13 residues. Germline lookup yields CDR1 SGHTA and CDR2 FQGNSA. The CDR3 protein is CASRPAAYNEQFF. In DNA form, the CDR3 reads TGTGCCAGCAGACCCGCCGCCTACAATGAGCAGTTCTTC.

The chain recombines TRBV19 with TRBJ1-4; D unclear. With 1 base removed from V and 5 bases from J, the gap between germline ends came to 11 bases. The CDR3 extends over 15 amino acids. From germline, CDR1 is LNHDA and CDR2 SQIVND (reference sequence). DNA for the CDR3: TGTGCCAGTAGTATAGGAGGGAGATCGAATGAAAAACTGTTTTTT. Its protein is CASSIGGRSNEKLFF.

CDR3 DNA sequence: TGTGCCAGCAGCTCCAGGACAGGGCTGGAGACCCAGTACTTC. This translates into CASSSRTGLETQYF. V and J are TRBV7-2 and TRBJ2-5, with 8 bases aligning to TRBD1. Per the germline V gene, CDR1 is SGHTA and CDR2 is FQGNSA. This CDR3 is built from 14 residues. The ends lost 4 bases at V and 5 bases at J; junction bases unmatched: 6. The full variable domain, its missing parts supplied by reference TRBV7-2 and TRBJ2-5, is GAGVSQSPSNKVTEKGKDVELRCDPISGHTALYWYRQSLGQGLEFLIYFQGNSAPDKSGLPSDRFSAERTGGSVSTLTIQRTQQEDSAVYLCASSSRTGLETQYFGPGTRLLVL.

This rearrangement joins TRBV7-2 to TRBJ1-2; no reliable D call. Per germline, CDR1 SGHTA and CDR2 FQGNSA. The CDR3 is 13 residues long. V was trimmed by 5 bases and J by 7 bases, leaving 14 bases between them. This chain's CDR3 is CASSQRATSGYTF. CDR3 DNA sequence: TGTGCCAGCAGCCAACGGGCCACTAGTGGCTACACCTTC.

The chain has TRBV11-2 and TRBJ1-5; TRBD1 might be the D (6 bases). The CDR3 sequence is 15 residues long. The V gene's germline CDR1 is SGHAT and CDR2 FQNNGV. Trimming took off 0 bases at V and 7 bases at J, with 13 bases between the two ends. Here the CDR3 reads CASSLDGGGRQPQHF. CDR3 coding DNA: TGTGCCAGCAGCTTAGATGGGGGGGGCAGGCAGCCCCAGCATTTT.

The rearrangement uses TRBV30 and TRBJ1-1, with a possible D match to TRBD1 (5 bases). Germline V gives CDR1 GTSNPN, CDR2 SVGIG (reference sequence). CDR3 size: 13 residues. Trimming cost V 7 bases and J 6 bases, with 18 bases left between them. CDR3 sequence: CAFLRDRGAEAFF. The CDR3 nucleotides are TGTGCCTTTCTGAGGGACCGAGGGGCTGAAGCTTTCTTT.

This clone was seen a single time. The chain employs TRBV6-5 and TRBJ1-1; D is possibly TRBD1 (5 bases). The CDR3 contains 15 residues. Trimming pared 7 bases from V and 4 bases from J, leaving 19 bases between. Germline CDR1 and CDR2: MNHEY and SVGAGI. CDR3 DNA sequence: TGTGCCAGCATCCCCGAATCGTTGGGGGGCACTGAAGCTTTCTTT. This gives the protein CASIPESLGGTEAFF.

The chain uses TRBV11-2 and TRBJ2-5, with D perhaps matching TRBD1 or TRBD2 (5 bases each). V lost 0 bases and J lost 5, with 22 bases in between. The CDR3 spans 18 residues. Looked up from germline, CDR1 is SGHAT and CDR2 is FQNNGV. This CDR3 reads CASSLDDDQAGRWETQYF. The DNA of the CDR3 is TGTGCCAGCAGCTTAGATGATGACCAGGCAGGGAGATGGGAGACCCAGTACTTC.

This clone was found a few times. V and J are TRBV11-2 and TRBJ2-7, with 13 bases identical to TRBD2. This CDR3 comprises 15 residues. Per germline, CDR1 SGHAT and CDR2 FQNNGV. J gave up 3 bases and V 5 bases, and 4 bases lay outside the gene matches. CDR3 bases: TGTGCCAGCAGCCCCGGGACTAGCGGGATCTACGAGCAGTACTTC. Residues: CASSPGTSGIYEQYF.

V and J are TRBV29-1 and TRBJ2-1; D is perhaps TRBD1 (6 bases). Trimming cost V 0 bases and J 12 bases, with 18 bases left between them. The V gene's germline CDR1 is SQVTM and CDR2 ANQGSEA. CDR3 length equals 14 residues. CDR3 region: CSVEEGTRVSGQFF. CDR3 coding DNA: TGCAGCGTTGAAGAAGGGACAAGGGTATCCGGGCAGTTCTTC.

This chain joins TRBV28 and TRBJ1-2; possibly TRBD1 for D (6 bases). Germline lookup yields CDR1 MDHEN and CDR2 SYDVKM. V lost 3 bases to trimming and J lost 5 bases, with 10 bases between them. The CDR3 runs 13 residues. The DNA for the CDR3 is TGTGCCAGCAGTTTGGGACAATCTTATGGCTACACCTTC. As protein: CASSLGQSYGYTF.

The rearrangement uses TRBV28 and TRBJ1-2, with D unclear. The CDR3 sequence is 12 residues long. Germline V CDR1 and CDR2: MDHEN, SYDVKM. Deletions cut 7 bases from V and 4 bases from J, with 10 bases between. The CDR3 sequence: CASKTSVYGYTF. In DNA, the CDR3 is TGTGCCAGCAAGACCTCCGTCTATGGCTACACCTTC.

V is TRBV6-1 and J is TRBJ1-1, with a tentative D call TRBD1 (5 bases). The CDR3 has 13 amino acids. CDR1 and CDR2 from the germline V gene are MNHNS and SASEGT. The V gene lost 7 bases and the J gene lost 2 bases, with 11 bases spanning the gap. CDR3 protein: CASKGRDNTEAFF. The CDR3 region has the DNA TGTGCCAGCAAGGGACGGGACAACACTGAAGCTTTCTTT.